These T cell receptor beta chains were read from a single sample in a study of T-cell reconstitution after alpha-beta-depleted transplantation in children. TCRdb ran MiXCR on the PCR reads and lists one entry per CDR3 protein. This table holds approximately 93,000 distinct CDR3 sequences, roughly 8.3% found once. This material consisted of PBMCs from the stem cell graft donor, taken from the stem cell graft. All receptors derive from a human donor who donated a stem cell graft to a child with congenital amegakaryocytic thrombocytopenia. The CDR3 runs from the conserved cysteine through the conserved F or W. Each record gives: V gene, J gene, D gene, CDR3 length, clone size, CDR3 protein, CDR3 DNA. The D gene is left open where the match is weak. Expanded clones get a size class; other rows say once, few or many, or leave the size out.

V gene: TRBV5-1; J gene: TRBJ2-3; D gene: TRBD2; CDR3 length: 13; clone size: many; CDR3 protein: CASSQAGTDTQYF; CDR3 DNA: TGCGCCAGCAGCCAAGCGGGGACAGATACGCAGTATTTT
V gene: TRBV5-1; J gene: TRBJ2-2; D gene: TRBD1; CDR3 length: 15; clone size: few; CDR3 protein: CASSRDSPNTGELFF; CDR3 DNA: TGCGCCAGCAGCAGGGACAGCCCGAACACCGGGGAGCTGTTTTTT
V gene: TRBV5-1; J gene: TRBJ1-2; D gene: NA; CDR3 length: 16; clone size: many; CDR3 protein: CASSLGISPGNYGYTF; CDR3 DNA: TGCGCCAGCAGCTTGGGAATATCTCCAGGAAACTATGGCTACACCTTC
V gene: TRBV2; J gene: TRBJ2-1; D gene: TRBD1; CDR3 length: 16; clone size: few; CDR3 protein: CASSEDEGASYNEQFF; CDR3 DNA: TGTGCCAGCAGTGAGGACGAGGGGGCCTCCTACAATGAGCAGTTCTTC
V gene: TRBV20-1; J gene: TRBJ2-7; D gene: TRBD1; CDR3 length: 14; clone size: few; CDR3 protein: CSASAGQGAGEQYF; CDR3 DNA: TGCAGTGCTAGTGCGGGACAGGGGGCGGGCGAGCAGTACTTC
V gene: TRBV10-3; J gene: TRBJ2-5; D gene: NA; CDR3 length: 15; clone size: many; CDR3 protein: CAISDNEGLEETQYF; CDR3 DNA: TGTGCCATCAGTGATAACGAGGGACTGGAAGAGACCCAGTACTTC
V gene: TRBV10-2; J gene: TRBJ1-5; D gene: NA; CDR3 length: 14; clone size: many; CDR3 protein: CASKKTESNQPQHF; CDR3 DNA: TGCGCCAGCAAGAAAACAGAGAGCAATCAGCCCCAGCATTTT
V gene: TRBV30; J gene: TRBJ2-2; D gene: NA; CDR3 length: 12; clone size: many; CDR3 protein: CAWTADTGELFF; CDR3 DNA: TGTGCCTGGACAGCGGACACCGGGGAGCTGTTTTTT
V gene: TRBV7-8; J gene: TRBJ2-1; D gene: NA; CDR3 length: 13; clone size: few; CDR3 protein: CASSLGQVDEQFF; CDR3 DNA: TGTGCCAGCAGCTTAGGACAGGTGGATGAGCAGTTCTTC
V gene: TRBV20-1; J gene: TRBJ2-5; D gene: NA; CDR3 length: 14; clone size: NA; CDR3 protein: CSATNMGGLETQYF; CDR3 DNA: TGCAGTGCTACCAACATGGGGGGCTTAGAGACCCAGTACTTC
V gene: TRBV7-2; J gene: TRBJ1-6; D gene: TRBD1; CDR3 length: 18; clone size: NA; CDR3 protein: CASSLAGTGQGYNSPLHF; CDR3 DNA: TGTGCCAGCAGCTTAGCGGGGACAGGGCAGGGGTATAATTCACCCCTCCACTTT
V gene: TRBV4-3; J gene: TRBJ2-7; D gene: TRBD2; CDR3 length: 16; clone size: many; CDR3 protein: CASSPTLAGKTYEQYF; CDR3 DNA: TGCGCCAGCAGCCCAACATTAGCGGGAAAAACCTACGAGCAGTACTTC
V gene: TRBV28; J gene: TRBJ2-2; D gene: TRBD2; CDR3 length: 14; clone size: many; CDR3 protein: CASGLDGRTGELFF; CDR3 DNA: TGTGCCAGCGGACTAGACGGTCGCACCGGGGAGCTGTTTTTT
V gene: TRBV10-3; J gene: TRBJ2-7; D gene: TRBD1; CDR3 length: 14; clone size: many; CDR3 protein: CAISETDRVYEQYF; CDR3 DNA: TGTGCCATCAGTGAGACGGACAGGGTTTACGAGCAGTACTTC
V gene: TRBV7-9; J gene: TRBJ1-6; D gene: NA; CDR3 length: 14; clone size: NA; CDR3 protein: CASSMDIWGSPLHF; CDR3 DNA: TGTGCCAGCAGCATGGACATCTGGGGTTCACCCCTCCACTTT
V gene: TRBV28; J gene: TRBJ1-5; D gene: NA; CDR3 length: 13; clone size: few; CDR3 protein: CASLNYGNQPQHF; CDR3 DNA: TGTGCCAGCCTAAACTATGGCAATCAGCCCCAGCATTTT
V gene: TRBV19; J gene: TRBJ2-1; D gene: TRBD1; CDR3 length: 13; clone size: many; CDR3 protein: CASSVGQDNEQFF; CDR3 DNA: TGTGCCAGTAGTGTGGGACAGGACAATGAGCAGTTCTTC
V gene: TRBV7-9; J gene: TRBJ1-3; D gene: TRBD1; CDR3 length: 15; clone size: many; CDR3 protein: CASSSIQGAGDTIYF; CDR3 DNA: TGTGCCAGCAGCTCCATCCAGGGGGCGGGTGACACCATATATTTT
V gene: TRBV6-5; J gene: TRBJ1-5; D gene: NA; CDR3 length: 12; clone size: many; CDR3 protein: CASSFRDQPQHF; CDR3 DNA: TGTGCCAGCAGTTTCCGGGATCAGCCCCAGCATTTT
V gene: TRBV4-3; J gene: TRBJ2-6; D gene: NA; CDR3 length: 15; clone size: many; CDR3 protein: CASSQWLSGANVLTF; CDR3 DNA: TGCGCCAGCAGCCAATGGCTATCTGGGGCCAACGTCCTGACTTTC
V gene: TRBV12-3/TRBV12-4; J gene: TRBJ1-1; D gene: NA; CDR3 length: 14; clone size: many; CDR3 protein: CASSFAGFNTEAFF; CDR3 DNA: TGTGCCAGCAGTTTCGCAGGGTTCAACACTGAAGCTTTCTTT
V gene: TRBV28; J gene: TRBJ1-2; D gene: NA; CDR3 length: 13; clone size: many; CDR3 protein: CASSLGQVDGYTF; CDR3 DNA: TGTGCCAGCAGTTTGGGGCAGGTCGATGGCTACACCTTC
V gene: TRBV12-3/TRBV12-4; J gene: TRBJ2-7; D gene: NA; CDR3 length: 14; clone size: many; CDR3 protein: CASSLSPYSYEQYF; CDR3 DNA: TGTGCCAGCAGTTTAAGCCCCTACTCCTACGAGCAGTACTTC
V gene: TRBV20-1; J gene: TRBJ2-1; D gene: TRBD2; CDR3 length: 17; clone size: many; CDR3 protein: CSARGLRLAGFYNEQFF; CDR3 DNA: TGCAGTGCTAGAGGCCTCCGACTAGCGGGATTCTACAATGAGCAGTTCTTC
V gene: TRBV7-2; J gene: TRBJ2-7; D gene: TRBD2; CDR3 length: 15; clone size: many; CDR3 protein: CASTRGLVGSYEQYF; CDR3 DNA: TGTGCCAGCACCCGCGGACTAGTTGGGTCCTACGAGCAGTACTTC
V gene: TRBV6-2/TRBV6-3; J gene: TRBJ1-1; D gene: TRBD1; CDR3 length: 14; clone size: NA; CDR3 protein: CASSPTGAYTEAFF; CDR3 DNA: TGTGCCAGCAGTCCGACAGGGGCTTATACTGAAGCTTTCTTT
V gene: TRBV5-1; J gene: TRBJ2-2; D gene: NA; CDR3 length: 15; clone size: many; CDR3 protein: CASSPSGLPTGELFF; CDR3 DNA: TGCGCCAGCAGCCCGAGCGGCCTACCCACCGGGGAGCTGTTTTTT
V gene: TRBV29-1; J gene: TRBJ1-1; D gene: NA; CDR3 length: 14; clone size: many; CDR3 protein: CSVGAVGMNTEAFF; CDR3 DNA: TGCAGCGTTGGGGCCGTAGGGATGAACACTGAAGCTTTCTTT
V gene: TRBV20-1; J gene: TRBJ2-3; D gene: NA; CDR3 length: 13; clone size: medium-sized; CDR3 protein: CSAGGPSTDTQYF; CDR3 DNA: TGCAGTGCTGGGGGGCCTAGCACAGATACGCAGTATTTT
V gene: TRBV5-1; J gene: TRBJ2-2; D gene: NA; CDR3 length: 15; clone size: many; CDR3 protein: CASSLASDYTGELFF; CDR3 DNA: TGCGCCAGCAGCTTGGCGTCAGACTACACCGGGGAGCTGTTTTTT
V gene: TRBV28; J gene: TRBJ1-2; D gene: TRBD1; CDR3 length: 15; clone size: NA; CDR3 protein: CASSLNRGTNYGYTF; CDR3 DNA: TGTGCCAGCAGTTTAAACAGGGGTACCAACTATGGCTACACCTTC
V gene: TRBV6-2/TRBV6-3; J gene: TRBJ2-1; D gene: NA; CDR3 length: 18; clone size: NA; CDR3 protein: CASSYSIPTQGSYNEQFF; CDR3 DNA: TGTGCCAGCAGTTACTCGATCCCGACGCAGGGATCTTACAATGAGCAGTTCTTC
V gene: TRBV20-1; J gene: TRBJ2-3; D gene: NA; CDR3 length: 15; clone size: many; CDR3 protein: CSARDPGPRADTQYF; CDR3 DNA: TGCAGTGCTAGAGATCCAGGTCCTCGCGCCGATACGCAGTATTTT
V gene: TRBV6-1; J gene: TRBJ1-1; D gene: NA; CDR3 length: 12; clone size: many; CDR3 protein: CASSEARTRTFF; CDR3 DNA: TGTGCCAGCAGTGAAGCTCGGACAAGAACTTTCTTT
V gene: TRBV5-1; J gene: TRBJ2-3; D gene: TRBD1; CDR3 length: 15; clone size: many; CDR3 protein: CASSPANRGMDTQYF; CDR3 DNA: TGCGCCAGCAGCCCCGCCAACAGGGGGATGGATACGCAGTATTTT
V gene: TRBV30; J gene: TRBJ2-3; D gene: NA; CDR3 length: 13; clone size: NA; CDR3 protein: CAWNAETSDTQYF; CDR3 DNA: TGTGCCTGGAATGCGGAAACTTCAGATACGCAGTATTTT
V gene: TRBV5-6; J gene: TRBJ1-3; D gene: NA; CDR3 length: 19; clone size: many; CDR3 protein: CASALTGNHLSIPGNTIYF; CDR3 DNA: TGTGCCAGCGCCCTGACAGGCAACCATTTATCGATTCCGGGAAACACCATATATTTT
V gene: TRBV20-1; J gene: TRBJ2-7; D gene: NA; CDR3 length: 13; clone size: many; CDR3 protein: CSARGHTSGEQYF; CDR3 DNA: TGCAGTGCTAGAGGACACACCTCGGGGGAGCAGTACTTC
V gene: TRBV5-1; J gene: TRBJ2-7; D gene: NA; CDR3 length: 14; clone size: few; CDR3 protein: CASSLDGGRGEQYF; CDR3 DNA: TGCGCCAGCAGCTTGGATGGGGGCAGGGGCGAGCAGTACTTC